This TCR beta chain was sequenced for a study of blood T cell repertoires in COVID-19. The CDR3 totals 12 residues. The V and J ends lost 6 bases and 5 bases respectively, with 11 bases between them. CDR1 and CDR2 from the germline V gene are MNHEY and SMNVEV (reference sequence). Sequenced by immunoSEQ multiplex PCR; TCRdb stores in-frame clones only, minus some. This sample has about 350,000 clones; roughly 86% occur once, and the top ten carry around 7.9%. Sequenced input: peripheral blood. The J gene is TRBJ2-7, the V gene TRBV27, with a tentative D call TRBD2 (5 bases). The receptor was derived from an older woman with COVID-19, enrolled during active disease. The CDR3 nucleotides are TGTGCCAGCAGAGGAGGTCCCAACGAGCAGTACTTC. It is translated as CASRGGPNEQYF.